Presented here are 9 T cell receptor beta chains from one specimen sequenced in a study of identical twins. MiXCR, run by TCRdb on the 5' RACE reads, gives a single entry per CDR3 protein. Of some 1,700,000 distinct CDR3 sequences listed, roughly a third are singletons. Source material: cord blood. These receptors all stem from a newborn girl in good health.

This chain uses TRBV15 with TRBJ1-1; D gene unclear. Germline CDR1 reads LNHNV; CDR2 reads YYDKDF (reference sequence). The CDR3 extends over 14 amino acids. V lost 1 base and J 3 bases, leaving 9 bases between the germline ends. Written as DNA, the CDR3 is TGTGCCACCAGCAGAGTTTTGGATCACACTGAAGCTTTCTTT. Its protein product is CATSRVLDHTEAFF.

In its sample, this clonotype was seen a few times. V gene TRBV9 combines with J gene TRBJ2-1; D perhaps matches TRBD1 (6 bases). The ends were cut back, 0 bases at V and 2 bases at J, with 21 bases in the middle. This CDR3 spans 19 amino acids. CDR1 is SGDLS and CDR2 is YYNGEE in the germline V gene. The DNA for the CDR3 is TGTGCCAGCAGCGTAGCCCTTTTCCGGGACACGCACCCCTACAATGAGCAGTTCTTC. It encodes CASSVALFRDTHPYNEQFF. Combining the CDR3 with reference TRBV9 and TRBJ2-1 gives the whole variable domain DSGVTQTPKHLITATGQRVTLRCSPRSGDLSVYWYQQSLDQGLQFLIQYYNGEERAKGNILERFSAQQFPDLHSELNLSSLELGDSALYFCASSVALFRDTHPYNEQFFGPGTRLTVL.

The chain recombines TRBV3-1 with TRBJ2-1; 10 nucleotides align to TRBD2. CDR1 is LGHDT and CDR2 is YNNKEL in the germline V gene (reference sequence). Unmatched junction bases numbered 1, after V lost 0 bases and J lost 2 bases. The CDR3 covers 16 residues. The DNA of the CDR3 is TGTGCCAGCAGCCAAGAACTAGCGGGGACCTACAATGAGCAGTTCTTC. Translating gives CASSQELAGTYNEQFF.

This chain links TRBV20-1 with TRBJ1-1; 11 nucleotides agree with TRBD1. This CDR3 spans 13 amino acids. Germline V gene data show CDR1 as DFQATT and CDR2 as SNEGSKA (reference sequence). The CDR3 sequence: CRSGQGAEAEAFF. Written as DNA, the CDR3 is TGCAGAAGTGGACAGGGGGCTGAGGCTGAAGCTTTCTTT.

This clonotype came up a few times. DNA for the CDR3: TGTGCCAGCAGCAGGAAAGCAGATACGCAGTATTTT. This codes for CASSRKADTQYF. The V gene is TRBV5-6, the J gene TRBJ2-3; D is ambiguous. Germline CDR1 SGHDT, CDR2 YYEEEE. The CDR3 loop spans 12 amino acids. V gave up 4 bases and J gave up 4 bases, with 7 bases separating them.

V is TRBV12-3 or TRBV12-4 and J is TRBJ2-1; the match to TRBD2 covers 7 bases. This CDR3 has 16 amino acids. Unmatched junction bases numbered 11, after V lost 4 bases and J lost 5 bases. The CDR3 loop is CASSSPGLRKDNEQFF. DNA for the CDR3: TGTGCCAGCAGTTCGCCGGGACTAAGGAAGGACAATGAGCAGTTCTTC.

This clonotype was seen a handful of times. This rearrangement joins TRBV10-3 to TRBJ2-4; either TRBD1 or TRBD2 may fit D (5 bases each). The germline V and J ends were trimmed by 10 bases and 13 bases, with 20 bases remaining between them. Looked up from germline, CDR1 is ENHRY and CDR2 is SYGVKD. The CDR3 is 12 amino acids. The CDR3 region is CATWDGRGKQYF. The CDR3 DNA is TGTGCCACCTGGGACGGACGGGGTAAGCAGTACTTC.

A few counts support this clonotype. The CDR3 nucleotides read TGTGCCAGCAGTACCTCAGGGGGTGGAACTGAAGCTTTCTTT. Its protein is CASSTSGGGTEAFF. V gene TRBV27 combines with J gene TRBJ1-1; 7 nucleotides line up with TRBD1. Losses at the gene ends were 5 bases for V and 5 bases for J; bases not matched to a gene: 8. Germline V gene data show CDR1 as MNHEY and CDR2 as SMNVEV (reference sequence). The CDR3 has 14 amino acids.

This clonotype has a count of ten or more. This chain links TRBV6-5 with TRBJ1-2, with TRBD1 identical over 9 bases. Germline lookup yields CDR1 MNHEY and CDR2 SVGAGI. V lost 6 bases to trimming and J lost 0 bases; unmatched junction nucleotides: 8. CDR3 length equals 16 residues. The CDR3 DNA reads TGTGCCAGCAGCATCGGGACAGGGTCTCCTAACTATGGCTACACCTTC. This codes for CASSIGTGSPNYGYTF.